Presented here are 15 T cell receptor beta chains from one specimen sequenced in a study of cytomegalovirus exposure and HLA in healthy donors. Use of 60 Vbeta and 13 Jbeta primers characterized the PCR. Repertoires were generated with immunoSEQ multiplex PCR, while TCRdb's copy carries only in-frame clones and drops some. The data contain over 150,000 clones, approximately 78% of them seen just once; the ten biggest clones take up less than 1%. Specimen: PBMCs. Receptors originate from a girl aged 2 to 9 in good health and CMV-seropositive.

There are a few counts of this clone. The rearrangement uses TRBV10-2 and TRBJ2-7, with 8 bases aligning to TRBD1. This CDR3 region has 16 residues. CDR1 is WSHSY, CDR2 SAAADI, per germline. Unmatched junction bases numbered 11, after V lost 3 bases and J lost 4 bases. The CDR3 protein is CASSEWTGTGQYEQYF. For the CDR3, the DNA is TGCGCCAGCAGTGAATGGACCGGGACAGGACAGTACGAGCAGTACTTC.

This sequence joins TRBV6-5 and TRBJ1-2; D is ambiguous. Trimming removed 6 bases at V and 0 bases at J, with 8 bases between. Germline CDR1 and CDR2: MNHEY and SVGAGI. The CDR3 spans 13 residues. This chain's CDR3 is CASRRAANYGYTF. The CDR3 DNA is TGTGCCAGCAGGCGGGCAGCTAACTATGGCTACACCTTC.

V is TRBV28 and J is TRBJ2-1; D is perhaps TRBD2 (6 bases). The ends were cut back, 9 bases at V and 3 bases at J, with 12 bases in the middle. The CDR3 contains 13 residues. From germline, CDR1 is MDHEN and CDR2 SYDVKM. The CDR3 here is CARASAGYNEQFF. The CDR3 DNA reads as TGTGCCAGAGCTAGCGCCGGCTACAATGAGCAGTTCTTC. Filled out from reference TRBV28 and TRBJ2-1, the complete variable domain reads DVKVTQSSRYLVKRTGEKVFLECVQDMDHENMFWYRQDPGLGLRLIYFSYDVKMKEKGDIPEGYSVSREKKERFSLILESASTNQTSMYLCARASAGYNEQFFGPGTRLTVL.

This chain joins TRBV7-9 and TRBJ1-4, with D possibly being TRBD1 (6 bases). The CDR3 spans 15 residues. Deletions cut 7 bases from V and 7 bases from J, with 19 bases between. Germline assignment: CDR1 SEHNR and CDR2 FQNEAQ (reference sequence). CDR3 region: CASTPGGASGEKLFF. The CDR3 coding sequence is TGTGCCAGCACCCCCGGGGGGGCGAGCGGTGAAAAACTGTTTTTT.

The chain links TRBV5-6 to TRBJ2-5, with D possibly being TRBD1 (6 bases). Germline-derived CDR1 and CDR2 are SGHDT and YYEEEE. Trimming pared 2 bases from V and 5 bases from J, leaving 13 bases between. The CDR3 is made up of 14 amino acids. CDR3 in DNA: TGTGCCAGCAGCTTTTCGAGGGGGTGGGAGACCCAGTACTTC. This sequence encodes CASSFSRGWETQYF. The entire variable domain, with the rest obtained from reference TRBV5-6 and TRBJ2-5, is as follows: DAGVTQSPTHLIKTRGQQVTLRCSPKSGHDTVSWYQQALGQGPQFIFQYYEEEERQRGNFPDRFSGHQFPNYSSELNVNALLLGDSALYLCASSFSRGWETQYFGPGTRLLVL.

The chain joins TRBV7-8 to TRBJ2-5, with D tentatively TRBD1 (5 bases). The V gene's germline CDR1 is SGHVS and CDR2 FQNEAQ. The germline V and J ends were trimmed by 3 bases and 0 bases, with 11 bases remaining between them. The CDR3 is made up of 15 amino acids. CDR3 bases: TGTGCCAGCAGCTTTGGAGCAGGGTACCAAGAGACCCAGTACTTC. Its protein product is CASSFGAGYQETQYF.

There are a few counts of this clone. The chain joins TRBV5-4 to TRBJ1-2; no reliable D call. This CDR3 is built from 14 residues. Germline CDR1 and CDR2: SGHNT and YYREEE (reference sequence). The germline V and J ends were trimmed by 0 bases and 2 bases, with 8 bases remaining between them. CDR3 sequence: CASSLGWQNYGYTF. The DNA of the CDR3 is TGTGCCAGCAGCTTGGGGTGGCAGAACTATGGCTACACCTTC.

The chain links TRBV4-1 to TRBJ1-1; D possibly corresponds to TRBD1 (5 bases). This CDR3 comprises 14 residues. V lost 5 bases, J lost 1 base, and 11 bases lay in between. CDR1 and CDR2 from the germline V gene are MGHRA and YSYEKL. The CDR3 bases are TGCGCCAGCAGCTTGGCAGGGAAGAACACTGAAGCTTTCTTT. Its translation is CASSLAGKNTEAFF.

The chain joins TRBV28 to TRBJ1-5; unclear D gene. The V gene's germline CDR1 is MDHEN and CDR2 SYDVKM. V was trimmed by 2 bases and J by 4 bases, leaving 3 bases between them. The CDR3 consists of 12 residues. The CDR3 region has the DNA TGTGCCAGCAGTTTACCAAATCAGCCCCAGCATTTT. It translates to CASSLPNQPQHF.

The CDR3 here is CAWSSRIHEKLFF. The CDR3 region has the DNA TGTGCCTGGAGTAGCAGGATTCATGAAAAACTGTTTTTT. The chain links TRBV30 to TRBJ1-4; the D is unclear. CDR1 and CDR2 from the germline V gene are GTSNPN and SVGIG (reference sequence). V dropped 2 bases and J dropped 6 bases, with 10 bases sitting between them. The CDR3 sequence is 13 residues long.

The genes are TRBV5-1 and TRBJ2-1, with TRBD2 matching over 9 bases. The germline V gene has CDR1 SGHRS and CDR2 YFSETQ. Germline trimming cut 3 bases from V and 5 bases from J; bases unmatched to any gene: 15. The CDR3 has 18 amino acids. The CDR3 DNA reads TGCGCCAGCAGCTGGGATCTAGCGGGACGACCCTTAAACAATGAGCAGTTCTTC. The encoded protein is CASSWDLAGRPLNNEQFF.

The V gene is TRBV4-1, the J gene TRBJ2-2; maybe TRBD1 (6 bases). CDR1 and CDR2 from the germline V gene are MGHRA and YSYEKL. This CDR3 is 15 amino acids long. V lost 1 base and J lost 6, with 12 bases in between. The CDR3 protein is CASSQGGRGPGELFF. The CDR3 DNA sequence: TGCGCCAGCAGCCAAGGGGGCAGGGGTCCCGGGGAGCTGTTTTTT.

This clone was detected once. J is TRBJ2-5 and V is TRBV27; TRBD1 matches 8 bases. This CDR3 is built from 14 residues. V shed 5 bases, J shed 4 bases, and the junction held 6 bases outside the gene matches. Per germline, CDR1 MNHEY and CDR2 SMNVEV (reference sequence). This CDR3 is CASSPDRGGETQYF. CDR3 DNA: TGTGCCAGCAGTCCAGACAGGGGAGGAGAGACCCAGTACTTC.

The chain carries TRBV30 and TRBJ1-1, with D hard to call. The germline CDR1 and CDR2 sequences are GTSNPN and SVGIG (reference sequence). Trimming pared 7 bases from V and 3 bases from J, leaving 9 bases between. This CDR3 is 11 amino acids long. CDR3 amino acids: CASARDTEAFF. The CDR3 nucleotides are TGTGCCTCGGCCCGGGACACTGAAGCTTTCTTT.

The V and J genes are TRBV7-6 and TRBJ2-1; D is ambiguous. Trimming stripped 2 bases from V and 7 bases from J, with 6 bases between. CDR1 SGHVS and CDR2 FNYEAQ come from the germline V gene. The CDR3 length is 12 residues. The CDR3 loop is CASSLNGNEQFF. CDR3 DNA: TGTGCCAGCAGCTTAAACGGGAATGAGCAGTTCTTC.